Below are 8 T cell receptor beta chains sequenced from a single sample in a study of sequential checkpoint blockade in melanoma. The treatment denotes: randomized to nivolumab then ipilimumab (arm A) or the reverse (arm B). The protocol was immunoSEQ multiplex PCR, while the TCRdb copy is restricted to in-frame clones and leaves out a portion. The table has thousands of clones, roughly four fifths seen once. The sample here was CD8+ T cells sorted from blood (inferred from file names), taken from a patient given nivolumab and ipilimumab in sequence. Source of these receptors: a human donor with melanoma.

CDR3 in DNA: TGTGCCAGCAGCGTAGAGGGGGATACCTATAATTCACCCCTCCACTTT. This codes for CASSVEGDTYNSPLHF. V gene TRBV9 combines with J gene TRBJ1-6; D possibly corresponds to TRBD1 (6 bases). The V and J ends lost 0 bases and 2 bases respectively, with 9 bases between them. This CDR3 spans 16 amino acids. CDR1 is SGDLS, CDR2 YYNGEE, per germline.

V usage is TRBV7-6 and J usage is TRBJ2-1; D might be TRBD1 (6 bases). V was pared by 1 base and J by 11 bases, with 33 bases between. Germline CDR1 reads SGHVS; CDR2 reads FNYEAQ. This CDR3 contains 20 residues. CDR3 residues: CASSLGRDTTYTATKQQQFF. Here the CDR3 DNA reads TGTGCCAGCAGCTTAGGCCGGGACACCACATACACAGCTACCAAACAGCAGCAGTTCTTC. The whole variable domain, remainder taken from reference TRBV7-6 and TRBJ2-1, is GAGVSQSPRYKVTKRGQDVALRCDPISGHVSLYWYRQALGQGPEFLTYFNYEAQQDKSGLPNDRFSAERPEGSISTLTIQRTEQRDSAMYRCASSLGRDTTYTATKQQQFFGPGTRLTVL.

This rearrangement joins TRBV10-2 to TRBJ2-7; 8 bases fit TRBD2. J was trimmed by 2 bases and V by 2 bases; bases with no gene match: 5. Germline V gene data show CDR1 as WSHSY and CDR2 as SAAADI. CDR3 length equals 15 residues. CDR3 in DNA: TGCGCCAGCAGTGAGGGCGGGGGGCTCCCCTACGAGCAGTACTTC. Protein: CASSEGGGLPYEQYF.

The chain links TRBV27 to TRBJ2-1; 7 nucleotides agree with TRBD2. The CDR3 has 16 amino acids. V trimming: 3 bases; J trimming: 3 bases; junction bases outside the gene matches: 8. From germline, CDR1 is MNHEY and CDR2 SMNVEV (reference sequence). CDR3 protein: CASSLVVGDYYNEQFF. DNA for the CDR3: TGTGCCAGCAGTTTGGTCGTTGGGGACTACTACAATGAGCAGTTCTTC.

J is TRBJ2-4 and V is TRBV2; D is perhaps TRBD2 (5 bases). Per germline, CDR1 SNHLY and CDR2 FYNNEI. This CDR3 has 15 amino acids. Trimming pared 6 bases from V and 6 bases from J, leaving 18 bases between. This CDR3 reads CASSLRGMSGNIQYF. In DNA form, the CDR3 reads TGTGCCAGCAGCCTACGAGGGATGTCGGGAAACATTCAGTACTTC.

The rearrangement links TRBV19 to TRBJ1-5; perhaps TRBD1 as D (6 bases). CDR1 is LNHDA, CDR2 SQIVND, per germline (reference sequence). The CDR3 sequence is 15 residues long. The V and J ends lost 3 bases and 2 bases respectively, with 11 bases between them. The CDR3 region has the DNA TGTGCCAGTAGTATCTCTGGACAGCGCAATCAGCCCCAGCATTTT. It is translated as CASSISGQRNQPQHF.

The gene calls are TRBV6-1 and TRBJ2-1; TRBD2 matches 7 bases. Germline V gene sequence: CDR1 MNHNS, CDR2 SASEGT. The CDR3 length is 15 residues. With 1 base clipped from V and 7 bases from J, the junction kept 7 bases outside the gene matches. CDR3 nucleotide sequence: TGTGCCAGCAGTGAAGTCAGCGGGGCTGGGAATGAGCAGTTCTTC. Its translation: CASSEVSGAGNEQFF.

The chain couples TRBV4-2 to TRBJ2-3; maybe TRBD1 (6 bases). Per germline, CDR1 LGHNA and CDR2 YNFKEQ. This CDR3 comprises 16 residues. Trimming removed 0 bases at V and 4 bases at J, with 14 bases between. The chain's CDR3 is CASSQDRGKGPDTQYF. In DNA, the CDR3 is TGTGCCAGCAGCCAAGATAGGGGGAAGGGGCCAGATACGCAGTATTTT.